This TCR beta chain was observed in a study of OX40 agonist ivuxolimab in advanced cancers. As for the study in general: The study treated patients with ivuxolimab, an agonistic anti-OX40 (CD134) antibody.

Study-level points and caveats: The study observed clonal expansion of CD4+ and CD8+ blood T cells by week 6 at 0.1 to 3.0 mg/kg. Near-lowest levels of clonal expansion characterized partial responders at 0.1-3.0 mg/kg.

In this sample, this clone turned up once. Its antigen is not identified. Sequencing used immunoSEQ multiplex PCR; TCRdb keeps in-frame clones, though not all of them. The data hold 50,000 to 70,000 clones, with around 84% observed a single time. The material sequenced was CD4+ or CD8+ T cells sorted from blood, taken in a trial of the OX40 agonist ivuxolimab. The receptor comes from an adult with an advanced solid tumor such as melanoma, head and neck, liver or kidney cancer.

The CDR3 is CASSASVSGNTIYF. In DNA, the CDR3 is TGCGCCAGCAGCGCTTCGGTTTCTGGAAACACCATATATTTT. The chain recombines TRBV5-1 with TRBJ1-3; D remains ambiguous. V lost 4 bases, J lost 1 base, and 9 bases lay in between. The CDR3 totals 14 residues. CDR1 SGHRS and CDR2 YFSETQ come from the germline V gene.